These T cell receptor beta chains were read from a single sample in a study of T cell changes during pregnancy in multiple sclerosis. Assay used: immunoSEQ multiplex PCR; TCRdb lists only in-frame clones, some missing. The sample contains tens of thousands of clones, approximately 90% of which appear only once. The material was peripheral blood, obtained in the third trimester of pregnancy. The receptors were gathered from a female donor with multiple sclerosis, enrolled in a pregnancy study. CDR3s include the opening cysteine and the closing phenylalanine or tryptophan. Clone size is shown for a subset of rows, as once, few, many or a class of expanded clone.

>13|NA|TRBV2|TRBJ1-2
CASKRQESHGYTF
>14|NA|TRBV7-9|TRBJ1-1
CASSLEAGYTEAFF
>17|NA|TRBV2|TRBJ2-7
CASLRGAELAGTYEQYF
>12|NA|TRBV5-6|TRBJ2-7
CASMNNPYEQYF
>19|NA|TRBV21-1|TRBJ1-1
CASSRHVGAGQGGNTEAFF
>14|NA|TRBV29-1|TRBJ1-2
CSVSIDRANYGYTF
>13|NA|TRBV5-6|TRBJ1-2
CASSRTGIRGYTF
>15|NA|TRBV7-8|TRBJ1-1
CASSLRNRGDTEAFF
>14|NA|TRBV18|TRBJ1-2
CASSHDRGRDGYTF
>13|NA|TRBV19|TRBJ1-2
CASSFYGEYGYTF
>13|NA|TRBV18|TRBJ1-2
CASSPETQGGYTF
>13|NA|TRBV11-2|TRBJ1-6
CASSLRDNSPLHF
>16|once|TRBV7-6|TRBJ2-1
CASSSVQRGGYNEQFF
>12|NA|TRBV28|TRBJ2-3
CASSLAADTQYF
>13|NA|TRBV6-5|TRBJ1-1
CATFPGQGLEAFF
>16|NA|TRBV18|TRBJ2-2
CASSPPGLAGTGELFF
>15|NA|TRBV6-5|TRBJ2-7
CASRNRGDDLYEQYF
>13|NA|TRBV5-1|TRBJ2-1
CASSFRGYNEQFF
>13|NA|TRBV27|TRBJ1-2
CASSETGSYGYTF
>12|NA|TRBV6-1|TRBJ2-7
CASSEVTYEQYF
>19|NA|TRBV11-3|TRBJ1-6
CASSCDRGQVVSYNSPLHF
>16|NA|TRBV30|TRBJ2-5
CAWSVRLAGGQETQYF
>15|NA|TRBV7-9|TRBJ2-1
CASSLTGSSYNEQFF
>14|few|TRBV6-4|TRBJ1-1
CASSAGTENTEAFF
>14|NA|TRBV7-2|TRBJ2-3
CASSPGLAKITQYF
>16|NA|TRBV5-1|TRBJ1-4
CASSLDRGLGNEKLFF
>13|NA|TRBV2|TRBJ2-1
CASSLGVGAGMFF
>14|NA|TRBV6-5|TRBJ1-2
CASSRQVPNYGYTF